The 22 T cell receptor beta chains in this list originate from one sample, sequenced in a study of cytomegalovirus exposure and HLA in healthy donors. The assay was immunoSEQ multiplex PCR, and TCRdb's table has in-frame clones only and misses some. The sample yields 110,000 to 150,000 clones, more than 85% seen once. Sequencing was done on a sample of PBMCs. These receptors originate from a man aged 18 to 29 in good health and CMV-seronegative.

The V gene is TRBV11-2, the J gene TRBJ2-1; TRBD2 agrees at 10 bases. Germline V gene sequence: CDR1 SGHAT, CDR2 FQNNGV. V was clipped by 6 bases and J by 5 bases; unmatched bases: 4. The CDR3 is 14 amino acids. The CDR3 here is CASRGAGGNNEQFF. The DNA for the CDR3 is TGTGCCAGCAGGGGAGCGGGAGGGAACAATGAGCAGTTCTTC.

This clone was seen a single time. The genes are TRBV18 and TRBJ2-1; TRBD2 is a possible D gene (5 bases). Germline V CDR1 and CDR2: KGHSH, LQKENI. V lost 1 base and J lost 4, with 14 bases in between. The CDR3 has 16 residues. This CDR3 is CASSPLRAEGYNEQFF. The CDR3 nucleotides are TGTGCCAGCTCACCACTAAGAGCGGAAGGTTACAATGAGCAGTTCTTC.

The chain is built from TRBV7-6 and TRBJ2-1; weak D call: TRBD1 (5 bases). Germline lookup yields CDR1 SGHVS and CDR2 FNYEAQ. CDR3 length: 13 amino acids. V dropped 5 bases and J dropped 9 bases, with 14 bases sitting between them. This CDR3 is CASSPMGRVEQFF. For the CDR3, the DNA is TGTGCCAGCAGCCCCATGGGGCGTGTTGAGCAGTTCTTC.

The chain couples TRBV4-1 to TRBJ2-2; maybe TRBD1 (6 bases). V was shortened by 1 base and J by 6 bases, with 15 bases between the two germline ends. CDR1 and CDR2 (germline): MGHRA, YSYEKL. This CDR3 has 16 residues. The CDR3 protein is CASSQAQGHPAGELFF. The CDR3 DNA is TGCGCCAGCAGCCAAGCTCAGGGACACCCGGCCGGGGAGCTGTTTTTT.

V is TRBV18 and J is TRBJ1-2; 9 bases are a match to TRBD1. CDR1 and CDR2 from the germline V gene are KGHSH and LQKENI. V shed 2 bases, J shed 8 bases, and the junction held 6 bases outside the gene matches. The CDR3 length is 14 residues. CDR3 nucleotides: TGTGCCAGCTCACCATCCGGGACAGGGTTGGGCTACACCTTC. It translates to CASSPSGTGLGYTF.

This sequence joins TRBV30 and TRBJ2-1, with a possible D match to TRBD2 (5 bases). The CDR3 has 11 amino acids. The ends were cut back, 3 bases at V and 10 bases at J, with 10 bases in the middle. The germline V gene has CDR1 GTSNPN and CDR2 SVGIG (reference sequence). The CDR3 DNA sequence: TGTGCCTGGAGACTAGGGTGGGAGCAGTTCTTC. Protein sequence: CAWRLGWEQFF.

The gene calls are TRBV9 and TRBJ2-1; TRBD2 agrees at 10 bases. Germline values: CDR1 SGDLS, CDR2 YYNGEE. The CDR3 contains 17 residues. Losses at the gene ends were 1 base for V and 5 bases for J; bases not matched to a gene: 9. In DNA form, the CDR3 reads TGTGCCAGCAGCGTAACGTCTAGCGGGAGATTCAACAATGAGCAGTTCTTC. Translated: CASSVTSSGRFNNEQFF.

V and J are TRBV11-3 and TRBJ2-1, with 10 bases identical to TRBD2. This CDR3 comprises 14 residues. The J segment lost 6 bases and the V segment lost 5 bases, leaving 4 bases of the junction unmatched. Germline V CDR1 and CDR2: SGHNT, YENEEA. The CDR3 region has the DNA TGTGCCAGCAGCCCCCGGACTAGCGGCAATGAGCAGTTCTTC. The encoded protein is CASSPRTSGNEQFF.

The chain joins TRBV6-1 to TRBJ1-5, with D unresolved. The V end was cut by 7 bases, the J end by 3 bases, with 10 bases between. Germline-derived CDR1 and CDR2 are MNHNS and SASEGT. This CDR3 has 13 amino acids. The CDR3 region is CASTFLPNQPQHF. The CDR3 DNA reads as TGTGCCAGCACCTTTCTCCCCAATCAGCCCCAGCATTTT.

CDR3 sequence reads: CASRQTNSNQPQHF. CDR3 DNA sequence: TGTGCCAGCAGACAGACTAATAGCAATCAGCCCCAGCATTTT. J is TRBJ1-5 and V is TRBV2, with D unclear. Per the germline V gene, CDR1 is SNHLY and CDR2 is FYNNEI. Trimming stripped 6 bases from V and 0 bases from J, with 9 bases between. The CDR3 is 14 residues long. Full variable domain (outside the CDR3, taken from reference TRBV2 and TRBJ1-5): EPEVTQTPSHQVTQMGQEVILRCVPISNHLYFYWYRQILGQKVEFLVSFYNNEISEKSEIFDDQFSVERPDGSNFTLKIRSTKLEDSAMYFCASRQTNSNQPQHFGDGTRLSIL.

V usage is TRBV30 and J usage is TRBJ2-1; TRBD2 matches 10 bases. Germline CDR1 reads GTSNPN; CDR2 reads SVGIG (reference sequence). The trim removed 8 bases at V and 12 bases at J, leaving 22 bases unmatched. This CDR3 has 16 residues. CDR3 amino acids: CAGRSGGLASRSRQFF. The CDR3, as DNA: TGTGCCGGCCGATCAGGGGGACTAGCGTCAAGGTCACGGCAGTTCTTC.

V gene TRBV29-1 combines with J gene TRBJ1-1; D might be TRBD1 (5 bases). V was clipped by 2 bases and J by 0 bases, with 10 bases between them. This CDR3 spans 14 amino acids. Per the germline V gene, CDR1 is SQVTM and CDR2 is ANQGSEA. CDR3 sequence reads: CSVERTLVNTEAFF. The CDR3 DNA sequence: TGCAGCGTTGAACGGACATTGGTGAACACTGAAGCTTTCTTT.

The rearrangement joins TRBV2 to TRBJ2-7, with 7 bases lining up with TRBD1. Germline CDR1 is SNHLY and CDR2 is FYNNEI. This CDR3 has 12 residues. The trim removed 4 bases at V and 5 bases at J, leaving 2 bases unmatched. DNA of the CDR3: TGTGCCAGCAGTGCCACAGGGGACGAGCAGTACGTC. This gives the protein CASSATGDEQYV.

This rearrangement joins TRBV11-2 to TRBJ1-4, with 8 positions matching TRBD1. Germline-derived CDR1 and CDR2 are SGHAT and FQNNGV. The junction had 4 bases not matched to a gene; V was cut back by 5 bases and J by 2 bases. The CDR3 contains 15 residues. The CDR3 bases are TGTGCCAGCAGCAGGACAGGGTCTACTAATGAAAAACTGTTTTTT. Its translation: CASSRTGSTNEKLFF.

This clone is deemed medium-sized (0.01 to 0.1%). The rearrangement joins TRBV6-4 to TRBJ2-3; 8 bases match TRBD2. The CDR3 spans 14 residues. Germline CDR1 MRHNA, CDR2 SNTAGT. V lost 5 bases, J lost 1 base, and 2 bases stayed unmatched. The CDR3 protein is CASSRSGGTDTQYF. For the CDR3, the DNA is TGTGCCAGCAGTCGTAGCGGGGGCACAGATACGCAGTATTTT.

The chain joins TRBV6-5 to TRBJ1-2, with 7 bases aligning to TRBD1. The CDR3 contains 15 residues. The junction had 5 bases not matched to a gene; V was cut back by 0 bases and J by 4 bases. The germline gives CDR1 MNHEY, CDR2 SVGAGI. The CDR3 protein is CASSYSAQGSYGYTF. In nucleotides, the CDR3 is TGTGCCAGCAGTTACTCTGCACAGGGGTCCTATGGCTACACCTTC.

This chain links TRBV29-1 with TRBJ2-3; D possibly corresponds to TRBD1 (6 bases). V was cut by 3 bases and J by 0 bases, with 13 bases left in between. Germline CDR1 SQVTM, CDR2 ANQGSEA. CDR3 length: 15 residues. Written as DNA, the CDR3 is TGCAGCGTTGATGGTTCAGGGGTTAGCACAGATACGCAGTATTTT. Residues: CSVDGSGVSTDTQYF.

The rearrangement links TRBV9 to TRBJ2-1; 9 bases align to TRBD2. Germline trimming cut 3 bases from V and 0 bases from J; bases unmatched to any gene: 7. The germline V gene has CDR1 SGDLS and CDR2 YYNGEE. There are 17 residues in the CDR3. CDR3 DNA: TGTGCCAGCAGCGATCGATTTAGCGGGAGCTCCTACAATGAGCAGTTCTTC. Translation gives CASSDRFSGSSYNEQFF. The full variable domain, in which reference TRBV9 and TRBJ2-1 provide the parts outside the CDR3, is DSGVTQTPKHLITATGQRVTLRCSPRSGDLSVYWYQQSLDQGLQFLIQYYNGEERAKGNILERFSAQQFPDLHSELNLSSLELGDSALYFCASSDRFSGSSYNEQFFGPGTRLTVL.

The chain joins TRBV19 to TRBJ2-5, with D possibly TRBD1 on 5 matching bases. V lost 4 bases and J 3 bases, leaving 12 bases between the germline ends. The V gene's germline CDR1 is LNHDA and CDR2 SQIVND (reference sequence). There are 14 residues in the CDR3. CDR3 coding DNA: TGTGCCAGTAGTACGATCGACAGCAAAGAGACCCAGTACTTC. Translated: CASSTIDSKETQYF.

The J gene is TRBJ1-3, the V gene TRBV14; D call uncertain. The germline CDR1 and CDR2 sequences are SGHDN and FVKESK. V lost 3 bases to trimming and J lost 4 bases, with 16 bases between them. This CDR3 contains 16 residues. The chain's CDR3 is CASSHGNSPFGNTIYF. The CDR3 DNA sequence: TGTGCCAGCAGCCACGGGAACAGCCCTTTCGGAAACACCATATATTTT.

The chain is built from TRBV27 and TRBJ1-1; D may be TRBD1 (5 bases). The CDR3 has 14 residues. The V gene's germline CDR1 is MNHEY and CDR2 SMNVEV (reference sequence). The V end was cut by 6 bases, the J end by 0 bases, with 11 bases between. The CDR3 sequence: CASSLGGVNTEAFF. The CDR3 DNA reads TGTGCCAGCAGCCTAGGAGGGGTGAACACTGAAGCTTTCTTT.

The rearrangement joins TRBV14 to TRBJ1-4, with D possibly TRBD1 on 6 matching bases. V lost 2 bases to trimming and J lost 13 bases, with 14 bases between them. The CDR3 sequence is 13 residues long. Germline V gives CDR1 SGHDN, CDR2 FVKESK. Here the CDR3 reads CASSQKRGSRLFF. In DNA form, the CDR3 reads TGTGCCAGCAGCCAAAAAAGGGGGTCTAGACTGTTTTTT. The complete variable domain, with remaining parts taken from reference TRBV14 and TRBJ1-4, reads EAGVTQFPSHSVIEKGQTVTLRCDPISGHDNLYWYRRVMGKEIKFLLHFVKESKQDESGMPNNRFLAERTGGTYSTLKVQPAELEDSGVYFCASSQKRGSRLFFGSGTQLSVL.